A selection of T cell receptor beta chains follows, all from one sample in a study of CD8 T cells in ankylosing spondylitis. TCRdb re-called the 5' RACE reads with MiXCR, one entry per CDR3 protein. The repertoire holds about 700,000 distinct CDR3 sequences, with around 20% as singletons. The sample comprised blood, either unsorted or a sorted T cell fraction (not recorded which). The origin of the receptors is a male donor with ankylosing spondylitis. CDR3s include the opening cysteine and the closing phenylalanine or tryptophan. Fields, in order: D gene, clone size, J gene, V gene, CDR3 protein, CDR3 DNA. The D gene is left open where the match is weak. Size tells how often a clone was seen (once, few, many) or the class of an expanded clone, and some rows leave it out.

TRBD1 . TRBJ1-1 TRBV5-1 CATSPGQQNTEAFF TGCGCCACCTCACCGGGACAGCAGAACACTGAAGCTTTCTTT
. . TRBJ1-1 TRBV5-1 CASSLGGLGRAEGNTEAFF TGCGCCAGCAGCTTGGGGGGCTTGGGCAGAGCAGAGGGGAACACTGAAGCTTTCTTT
. . TRBJ1-2 TRBV7-9 CASSLEGPEGGYTF TGTGCCAGCAGCTTAGAGGGGCCCGAGGGAGGCTACACCTTC
. few TRBJ1-1 TRBV7-2 CASSSGQPMNTEAFF TGTGCCAGCAGCTCCGGACAGCCCATGAACACTGAAGCTTTCTTT
. few TRBJ1-5 TRBV7-2 CASSLAGSDQPQHF TGTGCCAGCAGCTTAGCAGGCAGCGATCAGCCCCAGCATTTT
TRBD1 . TRBJ1-6 TRBV12-3/TRBV12-4 CASKGQGDSPLHF TGTGCCAGCAAAGGACAGGGTGACTCACCCCTCCACTTT
TRBD1 . TRBJ1-5 TRBV28 CASSGGARGYSNQPQHF TGTGCCAGCAGTGGGGGTGCCAGGGGGTACAGCAATCAGCCCCAGCATTTT
. few TRBJ2-7 TRBV11-1 CASSLATEAYEQYF TGTGCCAGCAGCTTAGCGACGGAGGCCTACGAGCAGTACTTC
. few TRBJ2-7 TRBV12-3/TRBV12-4 CASTGRQGIEQYF TGTGCCAGCACCGGAAGGCAGGGTATCGAGCAGTACTTC
. many TRBJ2-1 TRBV10-3 CAISDAGPSSYNEQFF TGTGCCATCAGCGACGCAGGGCCAAGCTCCTACAATGAGCAGTTCTTC
. . TRBJ1-1 TRBV19 CASPLCGLGTEAFF TGTGCCAGTCCCTTGTGTGGACTGGGGACTGAAGCTTTCTTT
. . TRBJ2-4 TRBV29-1 CSVETPLAKNIQYF TGCAGCGTTGAAACACCCCTAGCCAAAAACATTCAGTACTTC
. . TRBJ1-1 TRBV6-2/TRBV6-3 CASRLQGATEAFF TGTGCCAGCAGATTACAGGGCGCTACTGAAGCTTTCTTT
. . TRBJ2-3 TRBV30 CAWSLTEADTQYF TGTGCCTGGAGTTTGACAGAGGCAGATACGCAGTATTTT
. many TRBJ2-5 TRBV20-1 CSVSETQYF TGCAGTGTTTCGGAGACCCAGTACTTC
TRBD2 . TRBJ2-5 TRBV3-1 CASSFRTSGGAETQYF TGTGCCAGCAGCTTTCGGACTAGCGGGGGGGCCGAGACCCAGTACTTC
TRBD2 . TRBJ2-7 TRBV20-1 CSASPIAGGPEQYF TGCAGTGCTAGCCCTATAGCGGGAGGGCCCGAGCAGTACTTC
. few TRBJ1-5 TRBV4-1 CASSETGTWASVQPQHF TGCGCCAGCAGCGAAACCGGGACATGGGCATCGGTTCAGCCCCAGCATTTT
. . TRBJ2-7 TRBV5-5 CASSHHRETYEQYF TGTGCCAGCAGCCACCACCGGGAGACCTACGAGCAGTACTTC
. . TRBJ1-2 TRBV12-3/TRBV12-4 CASSYRTDYGYTF TGTGCCAGCAGTTACCGGACGGATTATGGCTACACCTTC
. . TRBJ2-7 TRBV4-3 CASSQGRIIQGSYEQYF TGCGCCAGCAGCCAAGGGAGGATTATTCAGGGGTCCTACGAGCAGTACTTC
TRBD1 few TRBJ2-7 TRBV20-1 CSALIRDSVVEEQYF TGCAGTGCCCTAATCCGGGACAGCGTCGTAGAGGAGCAGTACTTC
. . TRBJ1-1 TRBV7-3 CASSSSHSSTEAFF TGTGCCAGCAGCTCCAGTCACTCGTCAACTGAAGCTTTCTTT
TRBD1 . TRBJ2-3 TRBV7-9 CASSLPPGQSSAQYF TGTGCCAGCAGCTTACCTCCGGGACAGTCCTCGGCGCAGTATTTT
TRBD1 . TRBJ2-1 TRBV29-1 CSARDRDYNEQFF TGCAGCGCCCGGGACAGAGACTACAATGAGCAGTTCTTC
TRBD1 . TRBJ2-7 TRBV29-1 CSVVDRGVYEQYF TGCAGCGTTGTCGACAGGGGTGTATACGAGCAGTACTTC
TRBD2 few TRBJ2-1 TRBV13 CASSPVRRESSYNEQFF TGTGCCAGCAGCCCCGTTCGGCGGGAGAGCTCCTACAATGAGCAGTTCTTC
TRBD1 . TRBJ1-4 TRBV5-1 CASSLGVETGNEKLFF TGCGCCAGCAGCTTGGGCGTCGAGACAGGGAATGAAAAACTGTTTTTT
TRBD1 few TRBJ1-2 TRBV5-8 CASSLGTGGTGYTF TGTGCCAGCAGCTTGGGGACAGGGGGCACTGGCTACACCTTC
. few TRBJ2-5 TRBV5-1 CASSLSGTHQETQYF TGCGCCAGCAGCTTGTCCGGCACCCACCAAGAGACCCAGTACTTC
. few TRBJ1-2 TRBV20-1 CSASHDRFGYGYTF TGCAGTGCTAGCCATGACAGGTTTGGCTATGGCTACACCTTC